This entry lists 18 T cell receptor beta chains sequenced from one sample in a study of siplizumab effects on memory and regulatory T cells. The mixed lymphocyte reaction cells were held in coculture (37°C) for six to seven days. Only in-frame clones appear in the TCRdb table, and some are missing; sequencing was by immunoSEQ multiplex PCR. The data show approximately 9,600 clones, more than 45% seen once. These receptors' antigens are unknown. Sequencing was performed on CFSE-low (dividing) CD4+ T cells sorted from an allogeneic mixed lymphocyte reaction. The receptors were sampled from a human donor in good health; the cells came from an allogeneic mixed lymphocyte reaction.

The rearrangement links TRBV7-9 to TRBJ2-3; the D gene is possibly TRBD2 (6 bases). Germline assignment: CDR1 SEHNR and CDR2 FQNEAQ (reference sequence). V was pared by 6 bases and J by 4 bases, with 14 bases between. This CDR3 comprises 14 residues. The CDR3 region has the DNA TGTGCCAGCAGTTTGGGAGGACGGGCAGATACGCAGTATTTT. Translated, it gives CASSLGGRADTQYF.

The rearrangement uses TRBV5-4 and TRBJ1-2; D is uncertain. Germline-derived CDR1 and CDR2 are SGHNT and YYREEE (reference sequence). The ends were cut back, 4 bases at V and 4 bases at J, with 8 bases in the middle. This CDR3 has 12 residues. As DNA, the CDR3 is TGTGCCAGCAGCCCTTATGGCTATGGCTACACCTTC. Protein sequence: CASSPYGYGYTF.

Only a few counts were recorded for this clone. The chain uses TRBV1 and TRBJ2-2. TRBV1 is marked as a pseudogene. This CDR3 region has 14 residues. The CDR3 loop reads CTSSQGFNTGELFF. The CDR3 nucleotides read TGCACCAGCAGCCAAGGGTTTAACACCGGGGAGCTGTTTTTT.

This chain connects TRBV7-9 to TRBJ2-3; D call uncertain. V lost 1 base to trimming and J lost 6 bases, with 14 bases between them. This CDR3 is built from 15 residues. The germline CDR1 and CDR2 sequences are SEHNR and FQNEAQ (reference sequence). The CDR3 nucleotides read TGTGCCAGCAGCTTAGGTGGCCTAAAGGAGGATACGCAGTATTTT. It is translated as CASSLGGLKEDTQYF. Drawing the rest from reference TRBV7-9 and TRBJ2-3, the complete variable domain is DTGVSQNPRHKITKRGQNVTFRCDPISEHNRLYWYRQTLGQGPEFLTYFQNEAQLEKSRLLSDRFSAERPKGSFSTLEIQRTEQGDSAMYLCASSLGGLKEDTQYFGPGTRLTVL.

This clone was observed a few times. In nucleotides, the CDR3 is TGTGCCAGCAGCTTCCCGGGACTAGCGAGAAATGAGCAGTTCTTC. This gives the protein CASSFPGLARNEQFF. The rearrangement uses TRBV5-4 and TRBJ2-1, with 10 bases lining up with TRBD2. The junction had 6 bases not matched to a gene; V was cut back by 2 bases and J by 7 bases. This CDR3 spans 15 amino acids. CDR1 SGHNT and CDR2 YYREEE come from the germline V gene (reference sequence). Together with reference TRBV5-4 and TRBJ2-1, the CDR3 gives the full variable domain: ETGVTQSPTHLIKTRGQQVTLRCSSQSGHNTVSWYQQALGQGPQFIFQYYREEENGRGNFPPRFSGLQFPNYSSELNVNALELDDSALYLCASSFPGLARNEQFFGPGTRLTVL.

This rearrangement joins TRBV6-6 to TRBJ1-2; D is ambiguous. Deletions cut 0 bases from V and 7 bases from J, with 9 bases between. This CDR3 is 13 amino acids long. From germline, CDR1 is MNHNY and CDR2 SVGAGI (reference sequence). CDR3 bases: TGTGCCAGCAGTTACTCAGGGTTGAGTGGCTACACCTTC. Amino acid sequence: CASSYSGLSGYTF.

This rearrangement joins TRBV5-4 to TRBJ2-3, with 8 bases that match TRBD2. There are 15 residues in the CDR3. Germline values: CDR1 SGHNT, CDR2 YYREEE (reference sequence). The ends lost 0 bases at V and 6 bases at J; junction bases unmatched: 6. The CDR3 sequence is CASSLEGLGIDTQYF. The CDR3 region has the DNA TGTGCCAGCAGCTTGGAGGGACTAGGTATCGATACGCAGTATTTT.

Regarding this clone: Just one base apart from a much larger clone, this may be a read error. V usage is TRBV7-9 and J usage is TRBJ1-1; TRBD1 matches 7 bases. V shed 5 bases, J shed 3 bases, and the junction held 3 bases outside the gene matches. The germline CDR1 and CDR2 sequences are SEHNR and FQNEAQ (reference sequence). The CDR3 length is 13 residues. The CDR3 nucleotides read TGTGCCAGCAGCCTTCAGGGGGACACTGAAGCTTTCTTT. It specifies CASSLQGDTEAFF.

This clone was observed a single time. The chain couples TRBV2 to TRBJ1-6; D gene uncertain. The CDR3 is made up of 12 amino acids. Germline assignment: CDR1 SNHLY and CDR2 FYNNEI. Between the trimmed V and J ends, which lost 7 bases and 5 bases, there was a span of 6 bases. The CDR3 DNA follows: TGTGCCAGCACCCCAGATAATTCACCCCTCCACTTT. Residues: CASTPDNSPLHF.

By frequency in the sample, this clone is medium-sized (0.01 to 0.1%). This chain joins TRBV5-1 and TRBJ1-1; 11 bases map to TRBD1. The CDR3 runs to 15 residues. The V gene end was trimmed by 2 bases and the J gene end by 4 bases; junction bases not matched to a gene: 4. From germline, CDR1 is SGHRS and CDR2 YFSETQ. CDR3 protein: CASSFLGQGGTEAFF. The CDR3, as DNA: TGCGCCAGCAGCTTCTTGGGACAGGGGGGCACTGAAGCTTTCTTT.

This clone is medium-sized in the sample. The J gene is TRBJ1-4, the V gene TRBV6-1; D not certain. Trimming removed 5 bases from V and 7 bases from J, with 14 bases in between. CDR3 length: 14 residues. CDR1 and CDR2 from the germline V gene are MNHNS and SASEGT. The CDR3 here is CASSWEGGIEKLFF. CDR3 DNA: TGTGCCAGCAGTTGGGAGGGAGGGATTGAAAAACTGTTTTTT.

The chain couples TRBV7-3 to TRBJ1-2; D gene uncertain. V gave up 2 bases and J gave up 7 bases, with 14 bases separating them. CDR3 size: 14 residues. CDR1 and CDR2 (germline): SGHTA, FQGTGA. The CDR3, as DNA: TGTGCCAGCAGCTTAGATTCTCGGGGTGTTGGCTACACCTTC. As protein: CASSLDSRGVGYTF.

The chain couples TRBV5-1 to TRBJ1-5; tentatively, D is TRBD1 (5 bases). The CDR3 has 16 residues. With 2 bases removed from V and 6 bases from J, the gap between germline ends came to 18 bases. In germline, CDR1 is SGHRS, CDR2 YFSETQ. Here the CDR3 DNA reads TGCGCCAGCAGCTTCGAAGGGGTAGGGAGGGGTCAGCCCCAGCATTTT. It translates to CASSFEGVGRGQPQHF.

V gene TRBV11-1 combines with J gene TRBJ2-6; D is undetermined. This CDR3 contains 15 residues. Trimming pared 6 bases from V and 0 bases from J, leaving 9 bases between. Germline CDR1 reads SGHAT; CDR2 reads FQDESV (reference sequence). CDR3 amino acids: CASRPVLSGANVLTF. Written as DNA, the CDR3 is TGTGCCAGCAGGCCGGTGCTCTCTGGGGCCAACGTCCTGACTTTC.

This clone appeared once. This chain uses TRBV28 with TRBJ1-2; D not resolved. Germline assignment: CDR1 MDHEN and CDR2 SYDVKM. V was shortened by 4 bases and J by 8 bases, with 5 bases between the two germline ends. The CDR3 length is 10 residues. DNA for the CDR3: TGTGCCAGCAGTTCAAGAGGCTACACCTTC. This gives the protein CASSSRGYTF.

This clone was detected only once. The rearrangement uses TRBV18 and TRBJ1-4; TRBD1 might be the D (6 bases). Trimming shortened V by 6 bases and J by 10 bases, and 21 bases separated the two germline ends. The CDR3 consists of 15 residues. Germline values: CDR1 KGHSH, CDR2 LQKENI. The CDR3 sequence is CASSTNTDSGGKLFF. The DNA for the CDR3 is TGTGCCAGCTCTACTAATACGGACAGCGGCGGAAAACTGTTTTTT.

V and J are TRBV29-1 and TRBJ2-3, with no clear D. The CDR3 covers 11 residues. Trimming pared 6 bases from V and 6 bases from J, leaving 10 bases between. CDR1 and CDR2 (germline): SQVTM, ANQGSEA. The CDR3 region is CSVGLRDTQYF. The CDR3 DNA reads TGCAGCGTAGGGTTGAGGGATACGCAGTATTTT.

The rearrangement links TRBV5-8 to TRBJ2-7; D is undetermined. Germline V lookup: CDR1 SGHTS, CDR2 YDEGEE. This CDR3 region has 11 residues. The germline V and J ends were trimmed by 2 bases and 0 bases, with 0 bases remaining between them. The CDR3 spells CASSFSYEQYF. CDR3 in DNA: TGTGCCAGCAGCTTCTCCTACGAGCAGTACTTC.